This entry lists 17 T cell receptor beta chains sequenced from one sample in a study of cytomegalovirus exposure and HLA in healthy donors (dated by TCRdb to the late 2010s). The method behind the library was the immunoSEQ multiplex PCR assay. A mixture of 60 forward primers for TCR Vbeta segments and 13 reverse primers for TCR Jbeta segments was used in the multiplex PCR. TCRdb limited this immuneACCESS table to in-frame rearrangements with V and J called. A share of clones is missing; checked studies link under half to unresolved V genes, and the rest is unexplained. The sample's clone listing holds some 160,000 clones. Roughly 2% of the sample comes from the top ten. Sequenced: PBMCs. The receptor set was obtained from a man younger than 40 in good health and CMV-seronegative.

The chain recombines TRBV30 with TRBJ1-2; 8 nucleotides align to TRBD1. V shed 2 bases, J shed 4 bases, and the junction held 6 bases outside the gene matches. CDR1 and CDR2 (germline): GTSNPN, SVGIG (reference sequence). The CDR3 contains 14 residues. This chain's CDR3 is CAWSMTGATYGYTF. In DNA form, the CDR3 reads TGTGCCTGGAGTATGACAGGGGCCACCTATGGCTACACCTTC.

The CDR3 coding sequence is TGTGCCACCTACAGCTCTGGGGCCAACGTCCTGACTTTC. This sequence encodes CATYSSGANVLTF. The J gene is TRBJ2-6, the V gene TRBV5-6; D is unresolved. V shed 9 bases and J shed 0 bases, with 7 bases lying between them. From germline, CDR1 is SGHDT and CDR2 YYEEEE. The CDR3 is 13 residues long.

The rearrangement links TRBV9 to TRBJ1-1; D may be TRBD1 (5 bases). Germline V gene data show CDR1 as SGDLS and CDR2 as YYNGEE. The CDR3 consists of 15 residues. The V gene lost 3 bases and the J gene lost 1 base, with 13 bases spanning the gap. The CDR3 DNA reads TGTGCCAGCAGCGCACTGGTGACAGCGAACACTGAAGCTTTCTTT. This translates into CASSALVTANTEAFF.

The gene calls are TRBV10-3 and TRBJ1-1; the match to TRBD1 covers 7 bases. Germline CDR1 reads ENHRY; CDR2 reads SYGVKD. The CDR3 loop spans 12 amino acids. V gave up 11 bases and J gave up 6 bases; unmatched junction bases: 9. This CDR3 is CAAGGGSSEAFF. In nucleotides, the CDR3 is TGTGCCGCTGGAGGGGGCTCCTCTGAAGCTTTCTTT.

The rearrangement links TRBV5-6 to TRBJ1-4, with 7 bases identical to TRBD1. J was trimmed by 2 bases and V by 0 bases; bases with no gene match: 10. Germline V CDR1 and CDR2: SGHDT, YYEEEE. The CDR3 runs 18 residues. The DNA of the CDR3 is TGTGCCAGCAGCTTGGCTCGGGAAGGGGGCTCGACTAATGAAAAACTGTTTTTT. This gives the protein CASSLAREGGSTNEKLFF.

V is TRBV5-1 and J is TRBJ2-7; TRBD2 aligns across 10 bases. The CDR3 runs to 15 residues. Trimming took 1 base from V and 5 from J; bases not matched to a gene: 6. Per germline, CDR1 SGHRS and CDR2 YFSETQ. In nucleotides, the CDR3 is TGCGCCAGCAGCTTGAGAGCGGGAGGGCCCCACGAGCAGTACTTC. It specifies CASSLRAGGPHEQYF.

The chain joins TRBV18 to TRBJ2-7; D may be TRBD2 (5 bases). Between the trimmed V and J ends, which lost 2 bases and 1 base, there was a span of 12 bases. Looked up from germline, CDR1 is KGHSH and CDR2 is LQKENI. CDR3 length equals 15 residues. The CDR3: CASSPNSARSYEQYF. The CDR3 nucleotides are TGTGCCAGCTCACCAAATAGCGCGCGATCCTACGAGCAGTACTTC.

V and J are TRBV25-1 and TRBJ2-7; the match to TRBD2 covers 8 bases. The germline gives CDR1 MGHDK, CDR2 SYGVNS. The CDR3 loop spans 16 amino acids. The ends lost 2 bases at V and 2 bases at J; junction bases unmatched: 8. For the CDR3, the DNA is TGTGCCAGCAGTGAAGAGCGAAGCGGGAGCCCCTACGAGCAGTACTTC. Its protein is CASSEERSGSPYEQYF.

The chain combines TRBV19 with TRBJ2-4; weak D call: TRBD2 (5 bases). The CDR3 is made up of 15 amino acids. V lost 3 bases and J 7 bases, leaving 16 bases between the germline ends. The germline V gene encodes CDR1 LNHDA and CDR2 SQIVND (reference sequence). CDR3 residues: CASSIPRDSGNIQYF. CDR3 DNA: TGTGCCAGTAGTATTCCCCGGGATAGTGGGAACATTCAGTACTTC.

The chain combines TRBV5-1 with TRBJ2-1; 8 bases line up with TRBD1. CDR3 length: 15 amino acids. Germline V lookup: CDR1 SGHRS, CDR2 YFSETQ. Trimming cost V 0 bases and J 2 bases; bases outside gene matches: 1. The CDR3 loop is CASSLETGAYNEQFF. CDR3 DNA sequence: TGCGCCAGCAGCTTGGAGACAGGGGCCTACAATGAGCAGTTCTTC.

The chain has TRBV10-1 and TRBJ2-3, with 10 bases identical to TRBD1. This CDR3 has 16 residues. From germline, CDR1 is WNHNN and CDR2 SYGVQD (reference sequence). The ends lost 8 bases at V and 1 base at J; junction bases unmatched: 9. The chain's CDR3 is CASSSRDRGGTDTQYF. Here the CDR3 DNA reads TGCGCCAGCTCGTCCCGGGACAGGGGAGGCACAGATACGCAGTATTTT.

The chain uses TRBV23-1 and TRBJ2-3; tentative D call: TRBD2 (5 bases). TRBV23-1 counts as an open reading frame of uncertain function. The CDR3 has 24 amino acids. Deletions cut 0 bases from V and 1 base from J, with 35 bases between. The chain's CDR3 is CASSQSLGREIYKQERSGTDTQYF. The CDR3 nucleotides read TGCGCCAGCAGTCAATCCCTGGGGAGAGAAATCTACAAGCAGGAACGTTCGGGCACAGATACGCAGTATTTT.

The J gene is TRBJ1-5, the V gene TRBV6-5; a weak D match, TRBD1 (5 bases). CDR1 MNHEY and CDR2 SVGAGI come from the germline V gene. V was pared by 2 bases and J by 7 bases, with 12 bases between. There are 14 residues in the CDR3. The CDR3 here is CASSYGRAGQPQHF. The CDR3 DNA follows: TGTGCCAGCAGTTACGGCAGGGCTGGGCAGCCCCAGCATTTT.

The rearrangement uses TRBV18 and TRBJ1-1; D possibly corresponds to TRBD1 (6 bases). The V gene's germline CDR1 is KGHSH and CDR2 LQKENI. The CDR3 is made up of 15 amino acids. Trimming cost V 6 bases and J 4 bases, with 18 bases left between them. The CDR3: CASSRGSEGFTEAFF. The CDR3 region has the DNA TGTGCCAGCTCCAGGGGCTCCGAGGGGTTCACTGAAGCTTTCTTT.

V and J are TRBV30 and TRBJ1-1; D perhaps matches TRBD1 (5 bases). V was trimmed by 5 bases and J by 1 base, leaving 8 bases between them. This CDR3 is 12 amino acids long. The germline gives CDR1 GTSNPN, CDR2 SVGIG (reference sequence). As DNA, the CDR3 is TGTGCCTGGGGACAAACGAACACTGAAGCTTTCTTT. Translating it yields CAWGQTNTEAFF.

The rearrangement uses TRBV18 and TRBJ2-7; D is possibly TRBD1 (6 bases). V dropped 7 bases and J dropped 0 bases, with 13 bases sitting between them. Germline V gene data show CDR1 as KGHSH and CDR2 as LQKENI. CDR3 size: 14 residues. Here the CDR3 reads CASFEQGNSYEQYF. CDR3 sequence (DNA): TGTGCCAGCTTCGAACAGGGAAACTCCTACGAGCAGTACTTC.

V gene TRBV7-9 combines with J gene TRBJ1-3; a possible D gene is TRBD1 (6 bases). V was cut by 10 bases and J by 3 bases, with 13 bases left in between. CDR1 SEHNR and CDR2 FQNEAQ come from the germline V gene (reference sequence). This CDR3 contains 13 residues. CDR3 sequence (DNA): TGTGCCACCGACCGGGACAATGGAAACACCATATATTTT. Translating it yields CATDRDNGNTIYF.